This T cell receptor beta chain comes out of a study of T cell changes during pregnancy in multiple sclerosis. Germline-derived CDR1 and CDR2 are SNHLY and FYNNEI. Trimming cost V 1 base and J 4 bases, with 11 bases left between them. This CDR3 contains 14 residues. The protocol was immunoSEQ multiplex PCR, while the TCRdb copy is restricted to in-frame clones and leaves out a portion. The sample includes about 40,000 clones, 91% of them seen just once. The chain has TRBV2 and TRBJ2-7, with D possibly being TRBD2 (5 bases). Sequenced here: CD8+ T cells from peripheral blood mononuclear cells, sampled before pregnancy. The sequence was collected from a female donor with multiple sclerosis, enrolled in a pregnancy study. The chain's CDR3 is CASSEEAVRYEQYF. DNA for the CDR3: TGTGCCAGCAGTGAAGAAGCGGTGAGGTACGAGCAGTACTTC.